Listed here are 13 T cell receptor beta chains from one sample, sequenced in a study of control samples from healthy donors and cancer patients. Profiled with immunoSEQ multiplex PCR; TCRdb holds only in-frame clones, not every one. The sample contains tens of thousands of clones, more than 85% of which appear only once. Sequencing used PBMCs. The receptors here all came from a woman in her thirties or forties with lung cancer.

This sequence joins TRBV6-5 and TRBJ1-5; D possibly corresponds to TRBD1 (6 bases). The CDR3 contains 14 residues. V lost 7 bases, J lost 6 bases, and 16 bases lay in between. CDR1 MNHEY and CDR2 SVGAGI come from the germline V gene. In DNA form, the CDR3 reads TGTGCCAGCAAGAGGGCAGGGGAGGGTCAGCCCCAGCATTTT. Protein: CASKRAGEGQPQHF.

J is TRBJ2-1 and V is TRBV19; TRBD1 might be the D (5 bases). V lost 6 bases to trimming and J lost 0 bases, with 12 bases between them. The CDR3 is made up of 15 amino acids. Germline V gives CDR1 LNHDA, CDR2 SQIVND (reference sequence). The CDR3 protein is CASRTQGSSYNEQFF. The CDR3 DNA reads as TGTGCCAGTAGGACCCAGGGCAGCTCCTACAATGAGCAGTTCTTC. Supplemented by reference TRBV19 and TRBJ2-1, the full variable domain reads DGGITQSPKYLFRKEGQNVTLSCEQNLNHDAMYWYRQDPGQGLRLIYYSQIVNDFQKGDIAEGYSVSREKKESFPLTVTSAQKNPTAFYLCASRTQGSSYNEQFFGPGTRLTVL.

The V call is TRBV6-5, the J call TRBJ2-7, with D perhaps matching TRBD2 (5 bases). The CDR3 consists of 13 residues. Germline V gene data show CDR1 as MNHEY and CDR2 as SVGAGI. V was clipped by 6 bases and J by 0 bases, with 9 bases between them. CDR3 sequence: CASRPGSSYEQYF. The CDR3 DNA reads TGTGCCAGCAGGCCGGGGAGCTCCTACGAGCAGTACTTC.

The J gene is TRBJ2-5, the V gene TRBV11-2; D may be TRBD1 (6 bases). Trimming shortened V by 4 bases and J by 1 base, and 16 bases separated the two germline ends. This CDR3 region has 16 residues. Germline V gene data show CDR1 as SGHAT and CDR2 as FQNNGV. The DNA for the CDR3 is TGTGCCAGCAGCTCAACGCCCCGGACAGCCCAAGAGACCCAGTACTTC. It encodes CASSSTPRTAQETQYF.

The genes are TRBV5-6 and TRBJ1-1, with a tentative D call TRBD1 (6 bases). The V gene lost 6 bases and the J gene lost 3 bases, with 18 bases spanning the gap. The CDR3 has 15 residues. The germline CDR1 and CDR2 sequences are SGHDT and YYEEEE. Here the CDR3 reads CASTGGHSLDTEAFF. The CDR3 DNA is TGTGCCAGCACTGGGGGGCACAGCCTGGACACTGAAGCTTTCTTT.

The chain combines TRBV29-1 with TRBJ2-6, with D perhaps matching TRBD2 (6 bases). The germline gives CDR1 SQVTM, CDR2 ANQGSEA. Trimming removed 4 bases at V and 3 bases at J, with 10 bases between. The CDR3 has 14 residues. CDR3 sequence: CSVGGEYGANVLTF. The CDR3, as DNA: TGCAGCGTTGGGGGGGAGTATGGGGCCAACGTCCTGACTTTC.

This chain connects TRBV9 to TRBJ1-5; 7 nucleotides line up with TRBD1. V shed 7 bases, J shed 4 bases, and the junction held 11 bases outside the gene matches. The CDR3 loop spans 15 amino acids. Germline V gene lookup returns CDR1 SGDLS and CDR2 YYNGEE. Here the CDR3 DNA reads TGTGCCAGCGGGAAAAACAGGGGCAAGAATCAGCCCCAGCATTTT. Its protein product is CASGKNRGKNQPQHF.

This CDR3 is CASSFGGAGYTF. DNA of the CDR3: TGTGCCAGCAGCTTCGGAGGAGCCGGCTACACCTTC. The genes are TRBV5-6 and TRBJ1-2; D remains ambiguous. V dropped 2 bases and J dropped 8 bases, with 10 bases sitting between them. The germline CDR1 and CDR2 sequences are SGHDT and YYEEEE. This CDR3 contains 12 residues.

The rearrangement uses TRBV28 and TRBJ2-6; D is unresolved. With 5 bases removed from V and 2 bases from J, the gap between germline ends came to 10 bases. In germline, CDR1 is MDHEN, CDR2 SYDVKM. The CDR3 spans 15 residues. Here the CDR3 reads CASSPQDAGANVLTF. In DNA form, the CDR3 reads TGTGCCAGCAGTCCTCAGGATGCTGGGGCCAACGTCCTGACTTTC.

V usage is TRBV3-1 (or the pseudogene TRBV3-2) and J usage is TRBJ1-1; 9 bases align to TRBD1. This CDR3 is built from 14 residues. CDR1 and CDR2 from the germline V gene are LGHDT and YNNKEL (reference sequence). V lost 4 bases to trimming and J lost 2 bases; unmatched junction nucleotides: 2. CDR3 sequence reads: CASSRTGDNTEAFF. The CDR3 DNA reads TGTGCCAGCAGCCGGACAGGGGATAACACTGAAGCTTTCTTT.

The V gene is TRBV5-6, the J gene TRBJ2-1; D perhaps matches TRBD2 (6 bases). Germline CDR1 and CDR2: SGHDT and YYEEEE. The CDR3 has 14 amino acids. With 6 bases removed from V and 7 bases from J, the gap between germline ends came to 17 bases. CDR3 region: CASILGGGWNEQFF. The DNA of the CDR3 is TGTGCCAGCATCCTGGGGGGAGGTTGGAATGAGCAGTTCTTC.

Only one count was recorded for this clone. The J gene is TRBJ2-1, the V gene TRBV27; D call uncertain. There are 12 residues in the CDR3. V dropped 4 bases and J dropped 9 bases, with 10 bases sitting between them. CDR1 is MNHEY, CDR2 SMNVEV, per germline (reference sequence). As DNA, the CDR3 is TGTGCCAGCAGTTCGCGATCGCTTGAGCAGTTCTTC. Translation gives CASSSRSLEQFF.

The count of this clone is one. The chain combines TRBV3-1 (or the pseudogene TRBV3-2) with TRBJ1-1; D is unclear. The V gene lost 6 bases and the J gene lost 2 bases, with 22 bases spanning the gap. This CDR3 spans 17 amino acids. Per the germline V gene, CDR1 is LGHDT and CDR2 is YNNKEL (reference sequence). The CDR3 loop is CASSYSIPRKANTEAFF. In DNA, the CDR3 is TGTGCCAGCAGTTATTCTATCCCCCGAAAAGCCAACACTGAAGCTTTCTTT.